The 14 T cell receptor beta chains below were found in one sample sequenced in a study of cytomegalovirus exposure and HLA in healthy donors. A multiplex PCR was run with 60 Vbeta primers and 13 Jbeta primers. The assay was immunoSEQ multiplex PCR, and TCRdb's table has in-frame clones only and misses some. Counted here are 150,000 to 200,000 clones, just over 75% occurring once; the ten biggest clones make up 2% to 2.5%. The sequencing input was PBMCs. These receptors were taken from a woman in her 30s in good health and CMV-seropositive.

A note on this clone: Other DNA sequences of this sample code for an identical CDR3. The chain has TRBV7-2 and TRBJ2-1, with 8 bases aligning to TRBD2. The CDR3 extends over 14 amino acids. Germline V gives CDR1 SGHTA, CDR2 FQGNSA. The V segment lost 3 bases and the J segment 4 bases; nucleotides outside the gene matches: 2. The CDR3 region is CASSLAGGYNEQFF. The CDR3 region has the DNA TGTGCCAGCAGCTTGGCGGGGGGATACAATGAGCAGTTCTTC.

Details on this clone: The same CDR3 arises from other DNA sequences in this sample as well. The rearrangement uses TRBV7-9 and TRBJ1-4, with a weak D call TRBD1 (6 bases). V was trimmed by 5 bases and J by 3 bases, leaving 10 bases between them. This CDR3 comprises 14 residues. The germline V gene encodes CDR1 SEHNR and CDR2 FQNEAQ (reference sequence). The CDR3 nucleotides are TGTGCCAGCAGCCCCGGACAGTCTAATGAAAAACTGTTTTTT. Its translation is CASSPGQSNEKLFF.

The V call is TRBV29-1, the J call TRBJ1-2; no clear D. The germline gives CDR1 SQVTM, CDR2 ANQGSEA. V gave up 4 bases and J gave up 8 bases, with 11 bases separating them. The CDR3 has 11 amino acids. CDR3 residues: CSVVRGKGYTF. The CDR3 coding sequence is TGCAGCGTTGTTCGGGGTAAGGGCTACACCTTC.

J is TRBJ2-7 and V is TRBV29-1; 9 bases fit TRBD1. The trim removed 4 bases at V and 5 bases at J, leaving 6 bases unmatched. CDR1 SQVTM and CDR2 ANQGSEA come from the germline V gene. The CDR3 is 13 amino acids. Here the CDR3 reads CSVGGQGNDEQYF. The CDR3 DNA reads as TGCAGCGTTGGGGGACAGGGTAACGACGAGCAGTACTTC.

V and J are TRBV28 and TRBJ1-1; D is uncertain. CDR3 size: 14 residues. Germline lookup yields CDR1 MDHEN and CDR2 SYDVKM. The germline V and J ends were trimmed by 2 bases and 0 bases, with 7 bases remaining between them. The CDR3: CASSLRTMNTEAFF. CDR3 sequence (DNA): TGTGCCAGCAGTTTACGAACAATGAACACTGAAGCTTTCTTT.

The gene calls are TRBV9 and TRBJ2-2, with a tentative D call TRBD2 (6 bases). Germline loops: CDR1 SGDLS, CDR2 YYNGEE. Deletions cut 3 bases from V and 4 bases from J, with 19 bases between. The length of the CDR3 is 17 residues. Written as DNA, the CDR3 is TGTGCCAGCAGCGATCCCCTACGGGAGAGAATCACCGGGGAGCTGTTTTTT. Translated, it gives CASSDPLRERITGELFF.

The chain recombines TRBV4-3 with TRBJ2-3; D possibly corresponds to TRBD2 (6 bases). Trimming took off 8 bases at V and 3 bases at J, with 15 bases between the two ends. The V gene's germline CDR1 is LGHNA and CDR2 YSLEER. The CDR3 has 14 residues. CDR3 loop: CASGGGVGTDTQYF. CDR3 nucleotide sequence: TGCGCCAGCGGAGGCGGGGTTGGTACAGATACGCAGTATTTT.

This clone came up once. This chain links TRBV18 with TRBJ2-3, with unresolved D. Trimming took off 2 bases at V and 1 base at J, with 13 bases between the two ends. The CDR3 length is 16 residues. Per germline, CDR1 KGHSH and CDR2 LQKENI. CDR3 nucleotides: TGTGCCAGCTCACCAGAGCCTCGAGGAGGCACAGATACGCAGTATTTT. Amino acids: CASSPEPRGGTDTQYF.

CDR3: CASSLSSGGTEAFF. The CDR3 DNA reads as TGTGCCAGCAGCTTAAGTTCAGGGGGCACTGAAGCTTTCTTT. The rearrangement uses TRBV7-9 and TRBJ1-1; 7 nucleotides line up with TRBD1. This CDR3 spans 14 amino acids. Germline CDR1 SEHNR, CDR2 FQNEAQ (reference sequence). The V and J ends lost 2 bases and 4 bases, in that order; junction bases with no gene match: 4.

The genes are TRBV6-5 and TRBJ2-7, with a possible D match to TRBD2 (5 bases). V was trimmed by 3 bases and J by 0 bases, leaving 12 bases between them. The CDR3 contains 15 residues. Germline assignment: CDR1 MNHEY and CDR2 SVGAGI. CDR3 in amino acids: CASSYRGEGSYEQYF. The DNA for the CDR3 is TGTGCCAGCAGTTATCGGGGAGAAGGCTCCTACGAGCAGTACTTC.

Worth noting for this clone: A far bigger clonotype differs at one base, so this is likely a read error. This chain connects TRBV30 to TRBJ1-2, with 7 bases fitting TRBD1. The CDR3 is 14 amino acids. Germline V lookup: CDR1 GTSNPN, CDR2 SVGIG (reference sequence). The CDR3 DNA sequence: TGTGCCTGGCGTGTAGGCTCAGGGGGTCGGGGCTACACCTTC. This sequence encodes CAWRVGSGGRGYTF.

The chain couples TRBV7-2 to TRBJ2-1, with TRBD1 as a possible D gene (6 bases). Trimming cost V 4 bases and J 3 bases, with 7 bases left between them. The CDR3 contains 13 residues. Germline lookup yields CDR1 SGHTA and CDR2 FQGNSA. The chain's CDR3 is CASSSGHYNEQFF. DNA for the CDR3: TGTGCCAGCAGCTCGGGACACTACAATGAGCAGTTCTTC.

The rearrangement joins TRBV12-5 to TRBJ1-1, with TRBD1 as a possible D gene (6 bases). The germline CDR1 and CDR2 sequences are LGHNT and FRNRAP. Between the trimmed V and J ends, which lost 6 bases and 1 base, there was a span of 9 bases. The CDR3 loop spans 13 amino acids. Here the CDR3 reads CASGRGGNTEAFF. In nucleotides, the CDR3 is TGTGCTAGTGGGAGGGGGGGGAACACTGAAGCTTTCTTT.

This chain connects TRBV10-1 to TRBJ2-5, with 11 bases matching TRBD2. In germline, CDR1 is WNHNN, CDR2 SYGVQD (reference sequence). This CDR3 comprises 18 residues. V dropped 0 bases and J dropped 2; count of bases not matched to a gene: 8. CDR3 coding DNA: TGCGCCAGCAGTGAGTCGTGGCTAGCGGGGGGAAAACAAGAGACCCAGTACTTC. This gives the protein CASSESWLAGGKQETQYF.